This T cell receptor beta chain stems from a study of blood T cell repertoires in COVID-19. As originally analysed: For nucleated cells, counts were estimated from reference gene primer amplification. Here immunoSEQ multiplex PCR was the method, and the copy in TCRdb shows in-frame clones only, minus some. D and trimming were read from the DNA, whereas the V and J calls and clone size are those reported in that table. The sample comprises fewer than 350,000 clones, roughly 93% of which are singletons, and about 2.3% rests with the top ten. Participants had their cohort set by participant-reported clinical history. Germline V gene sequence: CDR1 SQVTM, CDR2 ANQGSEA. The CDR3 spans 11 residues. Trimming cost V 5 bases and J 8 bases, with 12 bases left between them.

The gene calls are TRBV29-1 and TRBJ1-2; tentative D call: TRBD1 (6 bases). The clonotype was recovered from a woman aged 40 to 50 with acute COVID-19. Material: PBMCs or T cells enriched from blood (not recorded which). The CDR3 DNA reads TGCAGCGTTCCCGGGGGGCAAGGCTACACCTTC. This encodes CSVPGGQGYTF. The full variable domain, its missing parts supplied by reference TRBV29-1 and TRBJ1-2, is SAVISQKPSRDICQRGTSLTIQCQVDSQVTMMFWYRQQPGQSLTLIATANQGSEATYESGFVIDKFPISRPNLTFSTLTVSNMSPEDSSIYLCSVPGGQGYTFGSGTRLTVV.